This TCR beta chain was identified during a study of technical replicates of blood from a handful of donors. Assay: immunoSEQ multiplex PCR; the TCRdb copy retains only in-frame clones and omits some. The top ten clones hold 0.25% of a sample with under 95,000 clones, about 95% of them seen once. With V trimmed by 1 base and J by 2 bases, 4 bases remained unmatched. CDR3 length equals 15 residues. From germline, CDR1 is LNHDA and CDR2 SQIVND (reference sequence). The sample comprised T cells isolated from PBMCs. This receptor was identified in a human donor in good health. The V gene is TRBV19, the J gene TRBJ2-5; 7 bases are a match to TRBD1. The CDR3 spells CASSIATGWQETQYF. DNA of the CDR3: TGTGCCAGTAGTATAGCGACAGGGTGGCAAGAGACCCAGTACTTC.